The 31 T cell receptor beta chains below were found in one sample sequenced in a study of T cells in women clearing cervical HPV infection. Sequenced by immunoSEQ multiplex PCR; TCRdb stores in-frame clones only, minus some. The table for this sample gives just over 20,000 clones. The sequenced sample consisted of blood buffy coat. Receptors originate from a woman aged 18-70 years with a cervical HPV16 infection that either progressed to CIN3+ or cleared (not recorded which).

In regard to this clone: Coverage ceases 3 residues before the CDR3 finishes, and the germline J gene fills in the end. This chain links TRBV6-2 or TRBV6-3 with TRBJ1-5; D is undetermined. V dropped 2 bases and J dropped 5 bases, with 13 bases sitting between them. This CDR3 spans 15 amino acids. From germline, CDR1 is MNHEY and CDR2 SVGEGT. The CDR3: CASSYAAAVHQPQHF. CDR3 DNA (partial): TGTGCCAGCAGTTACGCGGCGGCAGTCCATCAGCCC.

About this clone: The read ends 3 residues early relative to the CDR3; the germline J gene fills the gap. The rearrangement links TRBV5-5 to TRBJ2-3; 8 nucleotides agree with TRBD2. V was pared by 2 bases and J by 3 bases, with 5 bases of the junction left unmatched. This CDR3 contains 15 residues. The germline V gene encodes CDR1 SGHKS and CDR2 YYEKEE (reference sequence). CDR3 DNA (partial): TGTGCCAGCAGCTTAGAACTAGCGGCGACAGATACG. Amino acid sequence: CASSLELAATDT. The whole CDR3 is CASSLELAATDTQYF. Full variable domain (rest looked up from reference TRBV5-5 and TRBJ2-3): DAGVTQSPTHLIKTRGQQVTLRCSPISGHKSVSWYQQVLGQGPQFIFQYYEKEERGRGNFPDRFSARQFPNYSSELNVNALLLGDSALYLCASSLELAATDTQYFGPGTRLTVL.

As regards this clone: The sequenced fragment ends 3 residues before the CDR3 boundary, so the rest is inferred from the germline J gene. The genes are TRBV30 and TRBJ1-5; a possible D gene is TRBD1 (5 bases). The CDR3 loop spans 13 amino acids. The germline V and J ends were trimmed by 3 bases and 3 bases, with 9 bases remaining between them. The germline V gene has CDR1 GTSNPN and CDR2 SVGIG (reference sequence). CDR3 region: CAWRSRANQPQHF. The DNA read from the CDR3 is TGTGCCTGGAGATCCAGGGCCAATCAGCCC.

The covered CDR3 bases are TGTGCCAGCAGTGACCAGGGGGAGACC. Translating it yields CASSDQGET. The complete CDR3 protein is CASSDQGETQYF. The gene calls are TRBV2 and TRBJ2-5, with D perhaps matching TRBD1 (6 bases). The DNA ends 3 residues before the CDR3 does, and the rest of the CDR3 is filled in from the germline J gene. The CDR3 runs 12 residues. Germline V gene sequence: CDR1 SNHLY, CDR2 FYNNEI. V lost 3 bases, J lost 5 bases, and 7 bases lay in between.

Regarding this clone: Sequencing ends 3 residues short of the CDR3 end; the germline J gene provides the rest. V gene TRBV19 combines with J gene TRBJ2-4; 10 bases fit TRBD1. Germline V gene data show CDR1 as LNHDA and CDR2 as SQIVND (reference sequence). CDR3 length: 15 amino acids. Trimming cost V 4 bases and J 7 bases; bases outside gene matches: 7. CDR3 DNA (partial): TGTGCCAGTAGTAGTCGGGGACAGGGGAGGAACATT. Its protein is CASSSRGQGRNI. The full CDR3 protein reads CASSSRGQGRNIQYF.

The covered CDR3 bases are TGTGCCAGCAGCTCGGGACAGGCGTTTTACTATGGC. Its protein product is CASSSGQAFYYG. The whole CDR3 region reads CASSSGQAFYYGYTF. The chain combines TRBV12-3 or TRBV12-4 with TRBJ1-2, with 8 bases aligning to TRBD1. The CDR3 end lies 3 residues beyond the end of the read and is filled in from the germline J gene. V lost 6 bases to trimming and J lost 3 bases; unmatched junction nucleotides: 9. This CDR3 is built from 15 residues.

Remarks on this clone: The read terminates 3 residues ahead of where the CDR3 ends, so the germline J gene completes it. V gene TRBV18 combines with J gene TRBJ1-2; possible D gene TRBD1, 5 bases. Germline loops: CDR1 KGHSH, CDR2 LQKENI. V lost 3 bases, J lost 0 bases, and 8 bases lay in between. The CDR3 runs 14 residues. CDR3 sequence: CASSPYRPNYGYTF. CDR3 bases read: TGTGCCAGCTCACCGTACAGGCCTAACTATGGC.

With regard to this clone: The sequenced fragment ends 3 residues before the CDR3 boundary, so the rest is inferred from the germline J gene. The chain carries TRBV5-1 and TRBJ2-5, with D perhaps TRBD1 (5 bases). This CDR3 spans 15 amino acids. Germline V gene lookup returns CDR1 SGHRS and CDR2 YFSETQ. V was trimmed by 0 bases and J by 3 bases, leaving 12 bases between them. Here the CDR3 reads CASSLVGAVEETQYF. The CDR3 bases that were read are TGCGCCAGCAGCTTGGTAGGGGCAGTCGAAGAGACC.

This clone is called medium-sized (0.01 to 0.1%) based on its frequency. Read data end 3 residues before the CDR3 end; the end is taken from the germline J gene. The chain is built from TRBV10-3 and TRBJ2-1; no definite D call. This CDR3 is 14 amino acids long. Germline V gene data show CDR1 as ENHRY and CDR2 as SYGVKD. V lost 3 bases to trimming and J lost 1 base, with 7 bases between them. Incomplete CDR3 DNA: TGTGCCATCAGTGATCAGAGATCCTACAATGAG. Its translation: CAISDQRSYNE. The CDR3 as a whole reads CAISDQRSYNEQFF.

As concerns this clone: The read gets to within 3 residues of the CDR3 end, and the germline J gene fills in the rest. This chain joins TRBV5-1 and TRBJ1-1; TRBD1 aligns across 9 bases. Germline V lookup: CDR1 SGHRS, CDR2 YFSETQ. The CDR3 totals 16 residues. With V trimmed by 4 bases and J by 1 base, 8 bases remained unmatched. CDR3 bases read: TGCGCCAGCAGCCCATGGGGACAGGGAGGGAACACTGAA. This sequence encodes CASSPWGQGGNTE. The CDR3 in its entirety is CASSPWGQGGNTEAFF.

As to this clone: The read ends 3 residues before the CDR3 terminus; that terminus is restored from the germline J gene. J is TRBJ2-2 and V is TRBV30, with D perhaps TRBD1 (5 bases). Germline V gene sequence: CDR1 GTSNPN, CDR2 SVGIG (reference sequence). This CDR3 contains 17 residues. CDR3 bases read: TGTGCCTGGAGTGTGAGCAGGACAAGCTCTGGGGCCAACGTG. Amino acids: CAWSVSRTSSGANV. The full CDR3 protein is CAWSVSRTSSGANVLFF.

As to this clone: The read halts 3 residues ahead of the CDR3 end, with the missing end drawn from the germline J gene. This chain links TRBV5-1 with TRBJ2-4, with D perhaps TRBD2 (7 bases). Trimming cost V 5 bases and J 1 base, with 13 bases left between them. Per the germline V gene, CDR1 is SGHRS and CDR2 is YFSETQ. This CDR3 spans 15 amino acids. The chain's CDR3 is CASRARGGAKNIQYF. The CDR3 DNA, read in part, is TGCGCCAGCAGGGCCAGGGGAGGGGCCAAAAACATT.

This CDR3 reads CASSLAGGGGETQYF. The part of the CDR3 DNA that was read is TGTGCCAGCAGCTTAGCCGGCGGGGGCGGGGAGACG. This chain uses TRBV7-8 with TRBJ2-3; maybe TRBD2 (7 bases). The CDR3 end lies 3 residues beyond the end of the read and is filled in from the germline J gene. CDR3 length equals 15 residues. Looked up from germline, CDR1 is SGHVS and CDR2 is FQNEAQ.

For this clone: The DNA ends 3 residues before the CDR3 does, and the rest of the CDR3 is filled in from the germline J gene. The V and J genes are TRBV7-3 and TRBJ2-5; 12 bases match TRBD2. V dropped 4 bases and J dropped 5; count of bases not matched to a gene: 8. The germline V gene has CDR1 SGHTA and CDR2 FQGTGA. The CDR3 covers 16 residues. CDR3 in amino acids: CASSSTLAGGLETQYF. CDR3 DNA, as far as it was read: TGTGCCAGCAGCTCCACCCTAGCGGGGGGGCTTGAGACC.

Concerning this clone itself: Read sequence stops 3 residues before the CDR3 end, and the germline J gene provides the missing end. J is TRBJ2-7 and V is TRBV10-3, with 8 bases aligning to TRBD2. This CDR3 spans 13 amino acids. V lost 5 bases and J lost 2; bases outside the gene matches: 2. From germline, CDR1 is ENHRY and CDR2 SYGVKD. The CDR3 sequence is CAISRGGAYEQYF. CDR3 bases read: TGTGCCATCAGTCGGGGGGGGGCCTACGAG.

The CDR3 loop is CASSMMWRGPANEKLFF. CDR3 DNA (partial): TGTGCCAGTAGTATGATGTGGAGGGGGCCGGCTAATGAAAAA. The V gene is TRBV19, the J gene TRBJ1-4, with 7 bases lining up with TRBD1. Read data end 3 residues before the CDR3 end; the end is taken from the germline J gene. The CDR3 totals 17 residues. After removal of 3 bases from V and 3 bases from J, the junction contained 10 bases not matched to a gene. Germline V gene sequence: CDR1 LNHDA, CDR2 SQIVND (reference sequence). The whole variable domain, filled in from reference TRBV19 and TRBJ1-4, reads DGGITQSPKYLFRKEGQNVTLSCEQNLNHDAMYWYRQDPGQGLRLIYYSQIVNDFQKGDIAEGYSVSREKKESFPLTVTSAQKNPTAFYLCASSMMWRGPANEKLFFGSGTQLSVL.

To note about this clone: The read stops 3 residues short of the end of the CDR3; the missing end is completed from the germline J gene. This chain joins TRBV19 and TRBJ1-2; D not resolved. The germline V gene encodes CDR1 LNHDA and CDR2 SQIVND (reference sequence). The CDR3 is 15 residues long. The CDR3 DNA, read in part, is TGTGCCAGTAGTCCCCGAGATTCGAGCACAGATACC. Amino acids: CASSPRDSSTDT. The complete CDR3 reads CASSPRDSSTDTYTF.

Note on this clone: Read data end 3 residues before the CDR3 end; the end is taken from the germline J gene. This chain uses TRBV6-2 or TRBV6-3 with TRBJ2-2; 7 nucleotides align to TRBD1. This CDR3 comprises 14 residues. With 6 bases clipped from V and 6 bases from J, the junction kept 7 bases outside the gene matches. Germline values: CDR1 MNHEY, CDR2 SVGEGT. The sequenced part of the CDR3 DNA is TGTGCCAGCAGAGGGGGCGGGTCCGCCGGGGAG. It is translated as CASRGGGSAGE. The full CDR3 protein is CASRGGGSAGELFF.

Regarding this clone: The read terminates 3 residues ahead of where the CDR3 ends, so the germline J gene completes it. The chain couples TRBV7-3 to TRBJ2-6; weak D call: TRBD1 (5 bases). The CDR3 totals 16 residues. CDR1 is SGHTA and CDR2 is FQGTGA in the germline V gene. Deletions cut 5 bases from V and 1 base from J, with 12 bases between. The CDR3 bases that were read are TGTGCCAGCAGCCCACGACAGTTGTCTGGGGCCAACGTC. This sequence encodes CASSPRQLSGANV. The full CDR3 protein is CASSPRQLSGANVLTF.

In regard to this clone: From the germline J gene comes the end of the CDR3, since the read stops 3 residues before it. The gene calls are TRBV20-1 and TRBJ1-4, with 8 bases matching TRBD1. The CDR3 has 13 amino acids. CDR1 is DFQATT, CDR2 SNEGSKA, per germline (reference sequence). The junction had 5 bases not matched to a gene; V was cut back by 6 bases and J by 5 bases. The sequenced CDR3 bases are TGCAGTGCGATCGGACAGGGAAATGAAAAA. It translates to CSAIGQGNEK. The complete CDR3 reads CSAIGQGNEKLFF.

Worth noting for this clone: The read is 3 residues too short to cover the CDR3 end, so that end is filled in from the germline J gene. The chain employs TRBV5-1 and TRBJ2-4; no firm D call. V was trimmed by 3 bases and J by 5 bases, leaving 12 bases between them. Germline CDR1 and CDR2: SGHRS and YFSETQ. CDR3 size: 14 residues. CDR3 region: CASSSLVFQNIQYF. Incomplete CDR3 DNA: TGCGCCAGCAGCTCCCTTGTCTTCCAAAACATT.

On this clone: The CDR3 goes on 3 residues after the read ends, and that part is filled in from the germline J gene. This rearrangement joins TRBV7-9 to TRBJ2-2; a weak D match, TRBD1 (5 bases). The CDR3 length is 14 residues. The germline CDR1 and CDR2 sequences are SEHNR and FQNEAQ (reference sequence). V dropped 4 bases and J dropped 6 bases, with 12 bases sitting between them. CDR3 sequence reads: CASSSQGTAGELFF. The sequenced CDR3 bases are TGTGCCAGCAGCTCCCAGGGTACCGCCGGGGAG.

Details on this clone: The read ends 3 residues early relative to the CDR3; the germline J gene fills the gap. V is TRBV6-2 or TRBV6-3 and J is TRBJ2-3; D remains unclear. Germline CDR1 is MNHEY and CDR2 is SVGEGT. With 6 bases removed from V and 1 base from J, the gap between germline ends came to 14 bases. The CDR3 covers 15 residues. CDR3 protein: CASSAAALGTDTQYF. CDR3 DNA (partial): TGTGCCAGCAGCGCGGCTGCTCTGGGCACAGATACG.

Comment on this clone: The CDR3 end lies 3 residues beyond the end of the read and is filled in from the germline J gene. The genes are TRBV7-2 and TRBJ2-3; D is perhaps TRBD1 (7 bases). The CDR3 length is 15 residues. Trimming left V 6 bases short and J 7 bases short, with 20 bases between. Germline V gene sequence: CDR1 SGHTA, CDR2 FQGNSA. The CDR3 DNA, read in part, is TGTGCCAGCAGTTCGGGACAGCGGGTGACGCATACG. This encodes CASSSGQRVTHT. The whole CDR3 is CASSSGQRVTHTQYF.

In regard to this clone: With the read ending 3 residues before the CDR3 end, the germline J gene is used to fill in that end. This chain connects TRBV4-2 to TRBJ2-3, with D possibly matching TRBD1 (6 bases). There are 15 residues in the CDR3. Germline V CDR1 and CDR2: LGHNA, YNFKEQ. Trimming removed 3 bases from V and 4 bases from J, with 14 bases in between. The CDR3 protein is CASSQRDIGADTQYF. Partial CDR3 DNA: TGTGCCAGCAGCCAGAGGGACATCGGCGCAGATACG.

For this clone: The read finishes 3 residues shy of the CDR3 end, and the germline J gene is used to complete it. This sequence joins TRBV19 and TRBJ2-6, with unresolved D. Germline V gene sequence: CDR1 LNHDA, CDR2 SQIVND (reference sequence). Deletions cut 0 bases from V and 2 bases from J, with 8 bases between. The CDR3 runs 16 residues. The chain's CDR3 is CASSIDRVTGANVLTF. The CDR3 DNA, read in part, is TGTGCCAGTAGTATAGATCGGGTAACTGGGGCCAACGTC.

As for this clone: The missing CDR3 end, 3 residues past where the read stops, is filled in from the germline J gene. This chain links TRBV13 with TRBJ2-2; a possible D gene is TRBD1 (5 bases). The CDR3 contains 15 residues. CDR1 and CDR2 (germline): PRHDT, FYEKMQ (reference sequence). The CDR3 loop reads CASSFWGSGANVLFF. Incomplete CDR3 DNA: TGTGCCAGCAGCTTCTGGGGCTCTGGGGCCAACGTG.

Judged by frequency, this clone is medium-sized (0.01 to 0.1%). The read falls 3 residues short of the CDR3 end, and the missing part is taken from the germline J gene. The chain carries TRBV6-1 and TRBJ2-3; D possibly corresponds to TRBD2 (7 bases). The CDR3 totals 17 residues. The V gene lost 0 bases and the J gene lost 1 base, with 14 bases spanning the gap. From germline, CDR1 is MNHNS and CDR2 SASEGT. Incomplete CDR3 DNA: TGTGCCAGCAGTGAAGCGCAGGGAGGGGGTGGCACAGATACG. This sequence encodes CASSEAQGGGGTDT. The entire CDR3 protein is CASSEAQGGGGTDTQYF.

As regards this clone: The read is 3 residues too short to cover the CDR3 end, so that end is filled in from the germline J gene. The chain uses TRBV19 and TRBJ1-2; D may be TRBD1 (5 bases). The CDR3 loop spans 15 amino acids. Germline-derived CDR1 and CDR2 are LNHDA and SQIVND (reference sequence). CDR3 protein: CASSTLAGGYNDYTF. The sequenced part of the CDR3 DNA is TGTGCCAGTAGTACCCTAGCGGGGGGATACAATGAC.

Regarding this clone: The read ends 3 residues early relative to the CDR3; the germline J gene fills the gap. The V gene is TRBV20-1, the J gene TRBJ2-7, with D possibly matching TRBD2 (5 bases). Looked up from germline, CDR1 is DFQATT and CDR2 is SNEGSKA (reference sequence). Trimming shortened V by 5 bases and J by 0 bases, and 11 bases separated the two germline ends. CDR3 length equals 13 residues. CDR3 DNA, as far as it was read: TGCAGTGCTTCAGGACTTGTCTCCTACGAG. As protein: CSASGLVSYE. From start to end, the CDR3 is CSASGLVSYEQYF.

A remark on this clone: The read is 3 residues too short to cover the CDR3 end, so that end is filled in from the germline J gene. The rearrangement joins TRBV29-1 to TRBJ2-2, with D hard to call. V lost 1 base and J 9 bases, leaving 15 bases between the germline ends. CDR1 and CDR2 from the germline V gene are SQVTM and ANQGSEA. The CDR3 length is 14 residues. The sequenced part of the CDR3 DNA is TGCAGCGTTGAAGTCCTTTCGGGTCCAAGGGAG. It is translated as CSVEVLSGPRE. The complete CDR3 reads CSVEVLSGPRELFF.